What follows describes a single TCR beta chain. This entry is derived from a study of monozygotic twins with inflammatory bowel disease. The length of the CDR3 is 15 residues. CDR1 is SGHNT and CDR2 is YENEEA in the germline V gene. It was 3,500 to 4,000 ng of total RNA that each TCR library used. TCRdb re-called the 5' RACE reads, yielding one record per CDR3 amino acid sequence without DNA. This sample's table reports around 380,000 distinct CDR3 sequences. V is TRBV11-3 and J is TRBJ2-3; TCRdb picks TRBD1, but there is no DNA to check that call. This clonotype was sampled from a human donor with ulcerative colitis or Crohn's disease, or a healthy co-twin of an affected twin (not recorded which). The sample comprised blood. CDR3 amino acids: CASSLDGRETDTQYF.